This entry concerns a single T cell receptor beta chain. Its antigen remains unidentified. The CDR3 runs to 15 residues. CDR1 is SGHTS and CDR2 is YDEGEE in the germline V gene. V was trimmed by 3 bases and J by 2 bases, leaving 14 bases between them. The method was immunoSEQ multiplex PCR; TCRdb's version includes in-frame clones alone and lacks a portion of them. The data hold about 38,000 clones, with about 85% observed a single time. This entry is derived from a study of OX40 agonist ivuxolimab in advanced cancers. The study's findings and limits: Clonal expansion among partial responders at 0.1-3.0 mg/kg ranked near the lowest. Normalized expansion of T-cell clones was also low for some nonresponders.

The source is an adult with an advanced solid tumor such as melanoma, head and neck, liver or kidney cancer. This chain connects TRBV5-8 to TRBJ1-1; D may be TRBD1 (5 bases). The starting material was CD4+ or CD8+ T cells sorted from blood, obtained in a trial of the OX40 agonist ivuxolimab. CDR3 DNA: TGTGCCAGCAGCTCGGGGACGGTAACTAACACTGAAGCTTTCTTT. Protein product: CASSSGTVTNTEAFF.